The clone carrying this T cell receptor beta chain was counted ten times or more. The germline gives CDR1 SQVTM, CDR2 ANQGSEA. Trimming removed 1 base from V and 4 bases from J; junction bases left unmatched: 0. This CDR3 has 13 residues. MiXCR, run by TCRdb on the 5' RACE reads, gives a single entry per CDR3 protein. In the table there are around 300,000 distinct CDR3 sequences, roughly 15% of which are singletons. This sample is part of a study of T-cell memory formation after mild COVID-19. The clonotype originates from a man aged 18 to 29 who had mild COVID-19 (a few samples of this study predate the infection). Cell type and time point are not known. Sequenced sample: PBMCs or a T cell subset sorted from them (not recorded which). This chain uses TRBV29-1 with TRBJ2-3, with TRBD1 matching over 9 bases. The CDR3 sequence: CSVEGQGADTQYF. For the CDR3, the DNA is TGCAGCGTTGAAGGACAGGGGGCAGATACGCAGTATTTT.